The 32 T cell receptor beta chains reported below all come from one sample, sequenced in a study of response to subunit inactivated influenza vaccine. TCRdb re-derived calls from the RT-PCR reads in MiXCR, one entry per CDR3 protein. Of roughly 700,000 distinct CDR3 sequences in the sample, approximately 14% were seen once. The source material was PBMCs from blood, sampled around two weeks before vaccination. The receptors here all came from a man aged 50 to 59 who received an inactivated influenza vaccine.

This clonotype has more than one count but fewer than ten. This chain connects TRBV9 to TRBJ2-1, with 9 nucleotides matching TRBD2. The CDR3 sequence is 16 residues long. CDR1 is SGDLS and CDR2 is YYNGEE in the germline V gene. V gave up 4 bases and J gave up 4 bases; unmatched junction bases: 9. This chain's CDR3 is CASSSSGGLYYNEQFF. As DNA, the CDR3 is TGTGCCAGCAGCTCAAGCGGGGGGTTATATTACAATGAGCAGTTCTTC. The complete variable domain, with remaining parts taken from reference TRBV9 and TRBJ2-1, reads DSGVTQTPKHLITATGQRVTLRCSPRSGDLSVYWYQQSLDQGLQFLIQYYNGEERAKGNILERFSAQQFPDLHSELNLSSLELGDSALYFCASSSSGGLYYNEQFFGPGTRLTVL.

The V call is TRBV5-5, the J call TRBJ2-7, with TRBD1 matching over 9 bases. This CDR3 spans 14 amino acids. Germline V gene sequence: CDR1 SGHKS, CDR2 YYEKEE (reference sequence). The ends lost 5 bases at V and 6 bases at J; junction bases unmatched: 9. The CDR3 coding sequence is TGTGCCAGCAGTCTCCAGACAGGGGGTAGCGAGCAGTACTTC. This translates into CASSLQTGGSEQYF.

The chain employs TRBV7-9 and TRBJ2-7, with D perhaps matching TRBD1 (5 bases). The CDR3 loop spans 14 amino acids. CDR1 is SEHNR, CDR2 FQNEAQ, per germline (reference sequence). V dropped 4 bases and J dropped 2 bases, with 12 bases sitting between them. The CDR3 nucleotides read TGTGCCAGCAGCTCCCAGGGTTTGCCCTACGAGCAGTACTTC. Translating gives CASSSQGLPYEQYF.

This clonotype was detected only a few times. The rearrangement uses TRBV29-1 and TRBJ2-7; 7 positions agree with TRBD1. V shed 7 bases, J shed 2 bases, and the junction held 17 bases outside the gene matches. In germline, CDR1 is SQVTM, CDR2 ANQGSEA. The CDR3 extends over 16 amino acids. This chain's CDR3 is CSALAPGNRGAYEQYF. CDR3 coding DNA: TGCAGCGCTCTTGCCCCCGGAAACAGGGGAGCCTACGAGCAGTACTTC.

This clonotype was seen more than once but under ten times. This chain joins TRBV20-1 and TRBJ1-2; no definite D call. Trimming removed 0 bases from V and 2 bases from J, with 7 bases in between. The CDR3 is 13 residues long. Germline CDR1 and CDR2: DFQATT and SNEGSKA (reference sequence). CDR3 in amino acids: CSARDLENYGYTF. CDR3 coding DNA: TGCAGTGCTAGAGATCTGGAAAACTATGGCTACACCTTC.

The sample holds a few counts of this clonotype. The rearrangement links TRBV6-1 to TRBJ2-5; 9 nucleotides match TRBD1. The CDR3 covers 15 residues. V was pared by 5 bases and J by 4 bases, with 8 bases of the junction left unmatched. CDR1 and CDR2 from the germline V gene are MNHNS and SASEGT. CDR3 in amino acids: CASSLVDRGLETQYF. CDR3 in DNA: TGTGCCAGCAGTCTCGTGGACAGGGGTTTAGAGACCCAGTACTTC.

The CDR3 loop is CASSPKMNRESNYGYTF. The CDR3 region has the DNA TGTGCCAGCAGTCCCAAGATGAACAGGGAATCCAACTATGGCTACACCTTC. The chain links TRBV27 to TRBJ1-2; D might be TRBD1 (6 bases). The CDR3 contains 17 residues. The germline V and J ends were trimmed by 5 bases and 2 bases, with 21 bases remaining between them. The germline V gene encodes CDR1 MNHEY and CDR2 SMNVEV (reference sequence).

The chain recombines TRBV28 with TRBJ1-4; 11 bases fit TRBD1. From germline, CDR1 is MDHEN and CDR2 SYDVKM. CDR3 size: 14 residues. Germline trimming cut 10 bases from V and 3 bases from J; bases unmatched to any gene: 4. CDR3 nucleotide sequence: TGTGCCACAATGGACAGGGGGCCTAATGAAAAACTGTTTTTT. Protein product: CATMDRGPNEKLFF.

This clonotype was observed many times. V and J are TRBV2 and TRBJ1-1; D is ambiguous. The germline V and J ends were trimmed by 11 bases and 2 bases, with 15 bases remaining between them. The germline gives CDR1 SNHLY, CDR2 FYNNEI. CDR3 length: 13 amino acids. The CDR3 DNA is TGTGCCGGCCCGAGGAGGGCAAACACTGAAGCTTTCTTT. Residues: CAGPRRANTEAFF. Supplemented by reference TRBV2 and TRBJ1-1, the full variable domain reads EPEVTQTPSHQVTQMGQEVILRCVPISNHLYFYWYRQILGQKVEFLVSFYNNEISEKSEIFDDQFSVERPDGSNFTLKIRSTKLEDSAMYFCAGPRRANTEAFFGQGTRLTVV.

This clonotype has just a few counts. This CDR3 reads CASSSRGFTDTQYF. The DNA for the CDR3 is TGTGCCAGCAGCTCCAGGGGGTTCACAGATACGCAGTATTTT. This chain joins TRBV7-9 and TRBJ2-3; TRBD1 aligns across 7 bases. The germline V gene has CDR1 SEHNR and CDR2 FQNEAQ (reference sequence). Trimming at V came to 4 bases and at J to 2 bases, leaving 3 bases not matched to a gene. The CDR3 runs to 14 residues.

This clonotype has just a few counts. The gene calls are TRBV29-1 and TRBJ1-2; unclear D gene. Trimming cost V 4 bases and J 7 bases, with 10 bases left between them. The CDR3 has 11 amino acids. Germline V gives CDR1 SQVTM, CDR2 ANQGSEA. The CDR3 loop is CSVASGAGYTF. CDR3 bases: TGCAGCGTTGCCTCAGGAGCTGGCTACACCTTC.

The chain couples TRBV19 to TRBJ2-2; TRBD1 agrees at 7 bases. CDR1 and CDR2 from the germline V gene are LNHDA and SQIVND (reference sequence). J gave up 5 bases and V 6 bases, and 6 bases lay outside the gene matches. This CDR3 region has 14 residues. The CDR3 coding sequence is TGTGCCAGTAGGACAGGGCCAAGGACCGGGGAGCTGTTTTTT. Amino acid sequence: CASRTGPRTGELFF.

The rearrangement uses TRBV19 and TRBJ2-1; D not resolved. Germline V gene data show CDR1 as LNHDA and CDR2 as SQIVND (reference sequence). Trimming pared 1 base from V and 2 bases from J, leaving 9 bases between. The CDR3 totals 15 residues. The CDR3 region is CASSIGPDPYNEQFF. The CDR3, as DNA: TGTGCCAGTAGTATAGGTCCGGACCCCTACAATGAGCAGTTCTTC.

V and J are TRBV3-1 and TRBJ2-7; no clear D. Germline loops: CDR1 LGHDT, CDR2 YNNKEL (reference sequence). The V end lost 3 bases, the J end lost 0 bases, and 9 bases lay between the germline ends. This CDR3 region has 14 residues. In DNA, the CDR3 is TGTGCCAGCAGCCAGCGGTACAGCTCCTACGAGCAGTACTTC. It translates to CASSQRYSSYEQYF.

A note on this clonotype: The junction departs from germline at one end; a sequencing error may be responsible. V usage is TRBV25-1 and J usage is TRBJ1-4; D might be TRBD1 (6 bases). Looked up from germline, CDR1 is MGHDK and CDR2 is SYGVNS. The CDR3 totals 16 residues. The CDR3 sequence is CASIELQGRTNEKLFF. CDR3 sequence (DNA): TGTGCCAGCATTGAATTACAGGGAAGGACTAATGAAAAACTGTTTTTT.

This chain uses TRBV20-1 with TRBJ2-3; D not resolved. This CDR3 is 13 amino acids long. V lost 6 bases and J lost 1, with 11 bases in between. Germline V gene lookup returns CDR1 DFQATT and CDR2 SNEGSKA (reference sequence). CDR3 coding DNA: TGCAGTGCCCCTAGGTGGGGCACAGATACGCAGTATTTT. Translating gives CSAPRWGTDTQYF.

The chain uses TRBV2 and TRBJ2-3; D remains unclear. The CDR3 contains 13 residues. Trimming removed 6 bases from V and 1 base from J, with 8 bases in between. Germline values: CDR1 SNHLY, CDR2 FYNNEI. The CDR3 nucleotides are TGTGCCAGCAGAGGTCCCCGCACAGATACGCAGTATTTT. Residues: CASRGPRTDTQYF. The full variable domain, rest sourced from reference TRBV2 and TRBJ2-3, is EPEVTQTPSHQVTQMGQEVILRCVPISNHLYFYWYRQILGQKVEFLVSFYNNEISEKSEIFDDQFSVERPDGSNFTLKIRSTKLEDSAMYFCASRGPRTDTQYFGPGTRLTVL.

The V and J genes are TRBV10-3 and TRBJ2-1; D not resolved. Germline CDR1 reads ENHRY; CDR2 reads SYGVKD. Between the trimmed V and J ends, which lost 6 bases and 10 bases, there was a span of 10 bases. The length of the CDR3 is 11 residues. This CDR3 is CAISYYEEQFF. The CDR3 DNA reads TGTGCCATCAGCTACTACGAAGAGCAGTTCTTC.

This clonotype was seen more than once but under ten times. This rearrangement joins TRBV3-1 to TRBJ2-1; TRBD2 agrees at 12 bases. CDR3 length: 16 residues. CDR1 LGHDT and CDR2 YNNKEL come from the germline V gene (reference sequence). V dropped 0 bases and J dropped 8; count of bases not matched to a gene: 5. The CDR3 loop reads CASSQESTSGSDEQFF. CDR3 coding DNA: TGTGCCAGCAGCCAAGAATCGACTAGCGGGAGCGATGAGCAGTTCTTC.

The V and J genes are TRBV28 and TRBJ1-1; TRBD1 is a possible D gene (5 bases). The CDR3 has 13 amino acids. V was cut by 5 bases and J by 4 bases, with 11 bases left in between. Germline CDR1 is MDHEN and CDR2 is SYDVKM. The CDR3, as DNA: TGTGCCAGCAGTACAAACGGGGGCACTGAAGCTTTCTTT. Residues: CASSTNGGTEAFF.

This clonotype was picked up a small number of times. V gene TRBV7-3 combines with J gene TRBJ2-5; no clear D. Trimming took off 6 bases at V and 2 bases at J, with 13 bases between the two ends. Germline V gives CDR1 SGHTA, CDR2 FQGTGA. The CDR3 consists of 14 residues. The CDR3 loop is CASSLGHQQETQYF. The CDR3 bases are TGTGCCAGCAGTCTCGGGCACCAACAAGAGACCCAGTACTTC.

This clonotype occurred a few times. The chain has TRBV12-3 or TRBV12-4 and TRBJ2-3; 11 nucleotides line up with TRBD2. V lost 4 bases, J lost 2 bases, and 8 bases stayed unmatched. CDR3 length equals 17 residues. For the CDR3, the DNA is TGTGCCAGCAGTTCTCTCTTAGCGGGGGGGTTCACAGATACGCAGTATTTT. Its translation: CASSSLLAGGFTDTQYF.

This clonotype was observed a handful of times. The chain carries TRBV7-9 and TRBJ2-1, with D possibly called TRBD1 or TRBD2 (5 bases each). CDR1 and CDR2 from the germline V gene are SEHNR and FQNEAQ (reference sequence). Trimming pared 4 bases from V and 7 bases from J, leaving 23 bases between. This CDR3 comprises 17 residues. For the CDR3, the DNA is TGTGCCAGCAGCTCCCCTCCGGGGCACAATGGCCAAAATGAGCAGTTCTTC. It specifies CASSSPPGHNGQNEQFF.

In this sample, this clonotype turned up many times. The DNA of the CDR3 is TGTGCCAGCAGCGTACTTGGGGGGCCAAGCACAGATACGCAGTATTTT. Residues: CASSVLGGPSTDTQYF. This chain connects TRBV9 to TRBJ2-3; TRBD1 or TRBD2 may be the D gene (6 bases each). V was trimmed by 1 base and J by 0 bases, leaving 12 bases between them. This CDR3 has 16 amino acids. The germline V gene has CDR1 SGDLS and CDR2 YYNGEE.

The chain uses TRBV14 and TRBJ2-3; unclear D gene. This CDR3 region has 14 residues. Trimming removed 4 bases from V and 4 bases from J, with 12 bases in between. Looked up from germline, CDR1 is SGHDN and CDR2 is FVKESK. DNA of the CDR3: TGTGCCAGCAGCCTGCGGACCATCTCAGATACGCAGTATTTT. It specifies CASSLRTISDTQYF.

V usage is TRBV11-2 and J usage is TRBJ2-1; the match to TRBD2 covers 8 bases. Germline CDR1 is SGHAT and CDR2 is FQNNGV. The CDR3 totals 16 residues. J gave up 7 bases and V 3 bases, and 11 bases lay outside the gene matches. The CDR3 DNA reads as TGTGCCAGCAGCTTGTTTGTACTAGCGGAACTTAATGAGCAGTTCTTC. Protein product: CASSLFVLAELNEQFF.

V gene TRBV7-2 combines with J gene TRBJ2-7, with D possibly TRBD1 on 5 matching bases. V was pared by 5 bases and J by 4 bases, with 18 bases between. CDR3 length equals 15 residues. The germline CDR1 and CDR2 sequences are SGHTA and FQGNSA. CDR3 in DNA: TGTGCCAGCAGCCCCACGGCACTTCAGGGATACGAGCAGTACTTC. Its protein is CASSPTALQGYEQYF.

This clonotype showed up many times. The chain employs TRBV12-3 or TRBV12-4 and TRBJ2-2; 10 bases line up with TRBD2. The CDR3 consists of 16 residues. V trimming: 4 bases; J trimming: 5 bases; junction bases outside the gene matches: 7. The CDR3: CASSSGLAETTGELFF. CDR3 coding DNA: TGTGCCAGCAGTTCCGGACTAGCGGAAACTACCGGGGAGCTGTTTTTT.

This chain joins TRBV23-1 and TRBJ1-2, with 9 nucleotides matching TRBD1. TRBV23-1 carries the ORF label, with uncertain function. J gave up 0 bases and V 6 bases, and 8 bases lay outside the gene matches. This CDR3 has 16 residues. CDR3 nucleotide sequence: TGCGCCAGCAGCCCGGACAGGGGCCCCCCTAACTATGGCTACACCTTC. Amino acid sequence: CASSPDRGPPNYGYTF.

In this sample, this clonotype turned up a few times. V and J are TRBV6-1 and TRBJ2-7; 13 bases match TRBD2. Germline CDR1 is MNHNS and CDR2 is SASEGT. J was trimmed by 7 bases and V by 4 bases; bases with no gene match: 4. The CDR3 has 14 residues. CDR3 nucleotide sequence: TGTGCCAGCAGTGCGGGACTAGCGGGATTAGAGCAGTACTTC. This encodes CASSAGLAGLEQYF.

This clonotype has only a few counts. This chain uses TRBV7-8 with TRBJ2-1; TRBD2 agrees at 8 bases. This CDR3 contains 15 residues. J lost 7 bases, V lost 0 bases, and 5 bases had no gene match. Per germline, CDR1 SGHVS and CDR2 FQNEAQ. DNA of the CDR3: TGTGCCAGCAGCTTAGCGGGACTAGTCTGGAATGAGCAGTTCTTC. Translation: CASSLAGLVWNEQFF. Complete variable domain (other parts from reference TRBV7-8 and TRBJ2-1): GAGVSQSPRYKVAKRGQDVALRCDPISGHVSLFWYQQALGQGPEFLTYFQNEAQLDKSGLPSDRFFAERPEGSVSTLKIQRTQQEDSAVYLCASSLAGLVWNEQFFGPGTRLTVL.

This clonotype was seen more than once but under ten times. The chain uses TRBV6-5 and TRBJ2-7; the D gene is possibly TRBD2 (6 bases). The V gene lost 4 bases and the J gene lost 6 bases, with 16 bases spanning the gap. The CDR3 sequence is 14 residues long. Germline loops: CDR1 MNHEY, CDR2 SVGAGI. CDR3 residues: CASSSTRGSREQYF. In nucleotides, the CDR3 is TGTGCCAGCAGTTCGACTAGAGGATCTCGCGAGCAGTACTTC.